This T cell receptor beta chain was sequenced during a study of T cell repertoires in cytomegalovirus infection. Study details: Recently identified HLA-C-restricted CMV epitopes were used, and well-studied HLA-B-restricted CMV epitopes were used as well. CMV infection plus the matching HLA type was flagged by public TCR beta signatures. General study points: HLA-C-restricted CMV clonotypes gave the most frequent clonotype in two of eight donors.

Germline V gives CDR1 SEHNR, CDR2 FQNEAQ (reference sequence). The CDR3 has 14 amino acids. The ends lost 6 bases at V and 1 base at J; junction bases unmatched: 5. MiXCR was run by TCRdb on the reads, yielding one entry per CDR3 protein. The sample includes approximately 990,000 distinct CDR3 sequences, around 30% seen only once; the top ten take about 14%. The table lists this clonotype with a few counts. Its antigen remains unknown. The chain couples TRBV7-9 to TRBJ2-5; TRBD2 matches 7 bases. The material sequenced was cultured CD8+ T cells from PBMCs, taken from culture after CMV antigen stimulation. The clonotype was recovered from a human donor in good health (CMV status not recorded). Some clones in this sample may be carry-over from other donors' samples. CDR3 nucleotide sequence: TGTGCCAGCAGAGCACCGGGAGGCCAAGAGACCCAGTACTTC. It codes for CASRAPGGQETQYF.